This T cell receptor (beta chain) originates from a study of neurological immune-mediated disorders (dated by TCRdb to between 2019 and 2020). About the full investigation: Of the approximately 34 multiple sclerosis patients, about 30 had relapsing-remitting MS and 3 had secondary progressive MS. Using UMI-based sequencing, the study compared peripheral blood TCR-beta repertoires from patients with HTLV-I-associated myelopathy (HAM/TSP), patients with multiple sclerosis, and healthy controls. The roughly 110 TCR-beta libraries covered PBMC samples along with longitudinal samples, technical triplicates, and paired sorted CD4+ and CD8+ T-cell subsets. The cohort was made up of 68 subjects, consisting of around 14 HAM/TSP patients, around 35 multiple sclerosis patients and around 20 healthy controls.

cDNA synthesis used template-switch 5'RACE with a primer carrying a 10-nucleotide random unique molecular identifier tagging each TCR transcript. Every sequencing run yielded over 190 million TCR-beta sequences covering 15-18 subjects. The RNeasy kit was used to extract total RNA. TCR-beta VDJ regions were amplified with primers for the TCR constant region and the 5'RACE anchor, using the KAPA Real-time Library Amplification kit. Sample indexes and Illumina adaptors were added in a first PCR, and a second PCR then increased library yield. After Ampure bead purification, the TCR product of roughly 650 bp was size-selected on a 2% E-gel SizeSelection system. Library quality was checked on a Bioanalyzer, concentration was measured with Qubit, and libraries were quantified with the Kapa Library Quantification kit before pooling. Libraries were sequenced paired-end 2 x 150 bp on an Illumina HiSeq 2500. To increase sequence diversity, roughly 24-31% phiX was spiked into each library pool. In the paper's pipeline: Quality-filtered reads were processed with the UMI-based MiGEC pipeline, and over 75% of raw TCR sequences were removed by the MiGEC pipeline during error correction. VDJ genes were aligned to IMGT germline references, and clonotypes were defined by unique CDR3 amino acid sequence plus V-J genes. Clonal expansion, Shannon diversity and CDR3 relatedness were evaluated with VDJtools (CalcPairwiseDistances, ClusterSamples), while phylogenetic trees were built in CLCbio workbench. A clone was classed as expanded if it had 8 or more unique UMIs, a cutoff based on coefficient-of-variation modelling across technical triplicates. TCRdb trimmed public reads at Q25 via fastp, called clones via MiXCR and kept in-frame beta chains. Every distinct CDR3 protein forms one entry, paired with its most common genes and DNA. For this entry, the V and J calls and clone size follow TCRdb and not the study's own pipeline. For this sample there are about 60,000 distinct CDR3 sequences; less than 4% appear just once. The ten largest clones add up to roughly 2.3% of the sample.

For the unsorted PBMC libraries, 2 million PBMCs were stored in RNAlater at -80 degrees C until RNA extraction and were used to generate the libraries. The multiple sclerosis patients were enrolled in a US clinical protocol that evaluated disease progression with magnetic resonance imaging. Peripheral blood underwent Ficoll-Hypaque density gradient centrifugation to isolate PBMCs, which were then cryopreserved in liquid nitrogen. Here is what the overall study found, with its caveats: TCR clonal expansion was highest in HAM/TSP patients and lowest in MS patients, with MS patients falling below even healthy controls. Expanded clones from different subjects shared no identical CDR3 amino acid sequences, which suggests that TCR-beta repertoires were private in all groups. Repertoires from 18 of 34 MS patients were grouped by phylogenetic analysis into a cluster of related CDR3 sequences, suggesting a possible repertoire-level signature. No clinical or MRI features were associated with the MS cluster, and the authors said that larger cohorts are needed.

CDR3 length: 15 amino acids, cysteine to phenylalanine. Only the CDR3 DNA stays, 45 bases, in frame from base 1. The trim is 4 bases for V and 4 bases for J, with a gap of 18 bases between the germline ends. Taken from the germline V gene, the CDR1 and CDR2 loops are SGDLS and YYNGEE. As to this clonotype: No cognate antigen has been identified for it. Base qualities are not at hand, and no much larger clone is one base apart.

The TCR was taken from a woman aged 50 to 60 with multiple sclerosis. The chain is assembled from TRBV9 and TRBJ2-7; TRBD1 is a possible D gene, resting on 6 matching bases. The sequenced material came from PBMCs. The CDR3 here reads CASSSNPGHNYEQYF. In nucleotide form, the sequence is TGTGCCAGCAGCTCGAATCCGGGACACAATTACGAGCAGTACTTC.